A single sample is the source of the 4 T cell receptor beta chains below, sequenced in a study of blood T cell repertoires in COVID-19 (dated by TCRdb to about 2020). Library preparation was by the immunoSEQ multiplex PCR assay. TCRdb mirrors the immuneACCESS table, restricted to in-frame sequences. Some clones are absent from its copies; in checked studies, under half trace to an unresolved V gene, and the reason for the others is unknown. The sample has around 150,000 clones on record, 85% to 90% of them singletons. The ten largest clones capture 2% to 2.5% of the sample. Sequencing was performed on peripheral blood. The receptors shown here come from a man aged 45-65 years with active COVID-19.

V is TRBV3-1 (or the pseudogene TRBV3-2) and J is TRBJ2-3; no reliable D call. CDR1 LGHDT and CDR2 YNNKEL come from the germline V gene (reference sequence). CDR3 length: 15 amino acids. The V end lost 0 bases, the J end lost 0 bases, and 7 bases lay between the germline ends. The DNA for the CDR3 is TGTGCCAGCAGCCAAGATGGAGTTAGCACAGATACGCAGTATTTT. Amino acid sequence: CASSQDGVSTDTQYF.

The chain joins TRBV30 to TRBJ1-2, with D unresolved. Trimming took off 3 bases at V and 8 bases at J, with 7 bases between the two ends. The germline V gene encodes CDR1 GTSNPN and CDR2 SVGIG (reference sequence). The CDR3 sequence is 10 residues long. CDR3 nucleotide sequence: TGTGCCTGGAGAAGAGGCGGCTACACCTTC. Its translation: CAWRRGGYTF.

The chain couples TRBV7-6 to TRBJ2-5; 12 bases fit TRBD2. Germline-derived CDR1 and CDR2 are SGHVS and FNYEAQ. CDR3 length: 18 residues. J lost 5 bases, V lost 2 bases, and 12 bases had no gene match. The CDR3 sequence is CASSLNHLTSGGRETQYF. The DNA of the CDR3 is TGTGCCAGCAGCTTAAATCACCTGACTAGCGGGGGAAGGGAGACCCAGTACTTC. The full variable domain, completed using reference TRBV7-6 and TRBJ2-5, is GAGVSQSPRYKVTKRGQDVALRCDPISGHVSLYWYRQALGQGPEFLTYFNYEAQQDKSGLPNDRFSAERPEGSISTLTIQRTEQRDSAMYRCASSLNHLTSGGRETQYFGPGTRLLVL.

The V call is TRBV30, the J call TRBJ1-4, with D maybe TRBD1 (5 bases). This CDR3 spans 14 amino acids. V lost 3 bases, J lost 5 bases, and 13 bases lay in between. Germline V CDR1 and CDR2: GTSNPN, SVGIG (reference sequence). CDR3 DNA sequence: TGTGCCTGGAGCCTCACAGGCTTAAATGAAAAACTGTTTTTT. Translating gives CAWSLTGLNEKLFF.